These 19 T cell receptor beta chains share one sample of origin, sequenced in a study of regulatory T cells in long-lasting Graves disease. Arm-PCR with iRepertoire HTBI primers amplified the CDR3 regions for these TCR beta libraries. TCRdb re-analysed the multiplex PCR reads in MiXCR, keeping a single row per CDR3 protein. Of roughly 410,000 distinct CDR3 sequences in the sample, 15% were seen once. Time point indicated: newly diagnosed GD, antithyroid drugs for less than 3 months. PBMC-derived RNA was used for the TCR library. Separately, the same data were catalogued under a study of T cells in Graves' hyperthyroidism and ophthalmopathy.

Here the sequenced sample was peripheral blood mononuclear cells (PBMCs), taken at new diagnosis, from a patient treated with antithyroid drugs. Receptor source: a woman between 40 and 55 years old with Graves disease.

This clonotype has a count of ten or more. The rearrangement uses TRBV28 and TRBJ2-7, with 10 nucleotides matching TRBD2. The CDR3 loop spans 17 amino acids. The V and J ends lost 7 bases and 0 bases, in that order; junction bases with no gene match: 12. Germline CDR1 and CDR2: MDHEN and SYDVKM. The CDR3 DNA reads as TGTGCCAGCACCCTGGCCCGACTAGCGGGTCGCTCCTACGAGCAGTACTTC. Translated: CASTLARLAGRSYEQYF.

At least ten counts were recorded for this clonotype. This rearrangement joins TRBV6-2 or TRBV6-3 to TRBJ2-3; D remains unclear. V lost 7 bases and J 0 bases, leaving 5 bases between the germline ends. Germline V lookup: CDR1 MNHEY, CDR2 SVGEGT. The CDR3 spans 12 residues. For the CDR3, the DNA is TGTGCCAGCAAGACTAGCACAGATACGCAGTATTTT. It specifies CASKTSTDTQYF.

This sequence joins TRBV5-1 and TRBJ2-7; 13 bases agree with TRBD2. There are 17 residues in the CDR3. CDR1 SGHRS and CDR2 YFSETQ come from the germline V gene. V lost 3 bases, J lost 0 bases, and 6 bases stayed unmatched. In DNA, the CDR3 is TGCGCCAGCAGCTGGGGGGGGACTAGCGGGATCTCCTACGAGCAGTACTTC. It yields the protein CASSWGGTSGISYEQYF.

Note on this clonotype: Since a much larger clone is just one base distant, this may be a read error. The missing conserved phenylalanine or tryptophan at the end of this CDR3 makes a read error likely. This sequence joins TRBV2 and TRBJ2-5; the D call may be TRBD1 or TRBD2 (5 bases each). Near its end, the DNA agrees better with TRBJ2-1, so the J call may be wrong. Germline loops: CDR1 SNHLY, CDR2 FYNNEI. The CDR3 covers 11 residues. The DNA for the CDR3 is TGTGCCAGCAATGGGGGTAATGAGCAGTTCCTC. Amino acid sequence: CASNGGNEQFL.

This clonotype was seen many times. V usage is TRBV6-5 and J usage is TRBJ1-1; no clear D gene. Germline lookup yields CDR1 MNHEY and CDR2 SVGAGI. The length of the CDR3 is 13 residues. V shed 3 bases and J shed 1 base, with 6 bases lying between them. The CDR3 is CASSYGGNTEAFF. CDR3 coding DNA: TGTGCCAGCAGTTATGGAGGGAACACTGAAGCTTTCTTT.

V gene TRBV10-3 combines with J gene TRBJ2-1, with D maybe TRBD2 (6 bases). Germline CDR1 ENHRY, CDR2 SYGVKD. The V and J ends lost 5 bases and 9 bases respectively, with 14 bases between them. There are 13 residues in the CDR3. The CDR3 DNA is TGTGCCATCAGTAGGTCCGACGGGAGTGAGCAGTTCTTC. Amino acids: CAISRSDGSEQFF.

This clonotype was counted many times. The chain links TRBV7-2 to TRBJ2-5; D unresolved. V gave up 4 bases and J gave up 2 bases, with 8 bases separating them. Per the germline V gene, CDR1 is SGHTA and CDR2 is FQGNSA. This CDR3 comprises 13 residues. For the CDR3, the DNA is TGTGCCAGCAGCTCCCGGGTTCAAGAGACCCAGTACTTC. Translation gives CASSSRVQETQYF.

This clonotype was recorded a few times. J is TRBJ2-2 and V is TRBV27; 11 nucleotides match TRBD2. Germline V gene sequence: CDR1 MNHEY, CDR2 SMNVEV (reference sequence). The V and J ends lost 6 bases and 6 bases, in that order; junction bases with no gene match: 9. The CDR3 covers 16 residues. The CDR3 loop is CASRPELAGESGELFF. The CDR3 bases are TGTGCCAGCAGACCCGAACTAGCGGGAGAATCCGGGGAGCTGTTTTTT.

The chain couples TRBV13 to TRBJ2-1; D is undetermined. V gave up 3 bases and J gave up 7 bases, with 13 bases separating them. Germline V CDR1 and CDR2: PRHDT, FYEKMQ (reference sequence). The CDR3 consists of 14 residues. CDR3 coding DNA: TGTGCCAGCAGCTTGTCCCTAGTTTCGAATGAGCAGTTCTTC. Translation gives CASSLSLVSNEQFF. Together with reference TRBV13 and TRBJ2-1, the CDR3 gives the full variable domain: AAGVIQSPRHLIKEKRETATLKCYPIPRHDTVYWYQQGPGQDPQFLISFYEKMQSDKGSIPDRFSAQQFSDYHSELNMSSLELGDSALYFCASSLSLVSNEQFFGPGTRLTVL.

CDR3 coding DNA: TGTGCCAGCAGCCTAAAGGGAAGTCAGCCCCAGCATTTT. It yields the protein CASSLKGSQPQHF. V is TRBV3-1 and J is TRBJ1-5; D gene ambiguous. With 4 bases removed from V and 6 bases from J, the gap between germline ends came to 10 bases. The CDR3 is 13 amino acids. Germline-derived CDR1 and CDR2 are LGHDT and YNNKEL (reference sequence).

Many counts were recorded for this clonotype. The rearrangement uses TRBV6-2 or TRBV6-3 and TRBJ2-7; D may be TRBD1 or TRBD2 (6 bases each). Germline V CDR1 and CDR2: MNHEY, SVGEGT. The CDR3 length is 14 residues. V shed 7 bases and J shed 4 bases, with 17 bases lying between them. CDR3 bases: TGTGCCAGCACCGTGCGAGGGGGGCGATACGAGCAGTACTTC. This encodes CASTVRGGRYEQYF.

This sequence joins TRBV18 and TRBJ2-1; weak D call: TRBD1 (5 bases). This CDR3 comprises 16 residues. The V end was cut by 3 bases, the J end by 6 bases, with 18 bases between. Germline-derived CDR1 and CDR2 are KGHSH and LQKENI. Here the CDR3 DNA reads TGTGCCAGCTCACCGCCTACAGGACCGATCGTCAATGAGCAGTTCTTC. It is translated as CASSPPTGPIVNEQFF.

This clonotype was detected ten times or more. V gene TRBV7-8 combines with J gene TRBJ1-2; no firm D call. The CDR3 runs to 15 residues. Germline values: CDR1 SGHVS, CDR2 FQNEAQ. Trimming stripped 7 bases from V and 6 bases from J, with 21 bases between. Here the CDR3 DNA reads TGTGCCAGCATTCCTTACTACACACTGGCGGATGGCTACACCTTC. Amino acids: CASIPYYTLADGYTF.

In this sample, this clonotype turned up many times. The chain is built from TRBV12-3 or TRBV12-4 and TRBJ2-2; weak D call: TRBD2 (5 bases). The CDR3 runs 16 residues. Trimming removed 1 base at V and 0 bases at J, with 9 bases between. The CDR3 is CASSLEGGANTGELFF. CDR3 sequence (DNA): TGTGCCAGCAGTTTAGAAGGAGGAGCGAACACCGGGGAGCTGTTTTTT.

This clonotype was detected ten times or more. The J gene is TRBJ2-3, the V gene TRBV12-3 or TRBV12-4, with TRBD2 matching over 8 bases. This CDR3 comprises 16 residues. Trimming removed 3 bases from V and 3 bases from J; junction bases left unmatched: 8. This chain's CDR3 is CASSFGLAGLTDTQYF. The CDR3 DNA follows: TGTGCCAGCAGTTTTGGGCTAGCGGGTCTTACAGATACGCAGTATTTT.

This clonotype was found many times. CDR3 nucleotide sequence: TGTGCCAGCAGCTCCCGGGACAGGACAGTTTATGGCTACACCTTC. This codes for CASSSRDRTVYGYTF. This chain uses TRBV5-6 with TRBJ1-2, with 8 bases matching TRBD1. This CDR3 contains 15 residues. Germline-derived CDR1 and CDR2 are SGHDT and YYEEEE. The trim removed 3 bases at V and 5 bases at J, leaving 9 bases unmatched.

In this sample, this clonotype turned up a few times. V is TRBV19 and J is TRBJ2-4, with D possibly matching TRBD1 (7 bases). The CDR3 has 13 residues. Germline V gene lookup returns CDR1 LNHDA and CDR2 SQIVND (reference sequence). V lost 3 bases to trimming and J lost 6 bases, with 9 bases between them. CDR3 amino acids: CASSIQGGNIQYF. CDR3 DNA: TGTGCCAGTAGTATTCAGGGGGGAAACATTCAGTACTTC.

Turning to this clonotype: This clone may be a read error of a much larger clone one base away. V gene TRBV5-4 combines with J gene TRBJ2-5, with 9 bases matching TRBD2. After removal of 2 bases from V and 0 bases from J, the junction contained 2 bases not matched to a gene. CDR1 is SGHNT, CDR2 YYREEE, per germline (reference sequence). This CDR3 has 15 amino acids. The CDR3 region is CASSLGTSNQETQYF. In DNA form, the CDR3 reads TGTGCCAGCAGCTTAGGGACTAGCAACCAAGAGACCCAGTACTTC.

This clonotype was recorded many times. The V call is TRBV30, the J call TRBJ2-2; the match to TRBD2 covers 8 bases. Germline CDR1 reads GTSNPN; CDR2 reads SVGIG (reference sequence). V lost 4 bases to trimming and J lost 8 bases; unmatched junction nucleotides: 9. The CDR3 is 14 amino acids. The CDR3 nucleotides are TGTGCCTGGAACGGTCTAGCGGGCCGGGGGGAGCTGTTTTTT. This sequence encodes CAWNGLAGRGELFF.